The clone carrying this TCR beta chain was seen ten or more times. What it recognizes is unknown. Stated time point: newly diagnosed GD, antithyroid drugs for less than 3 months. Scientists built the TCR library using RNA that was extracted from PBMCs. Construction of TCR beta libraries relied on iRepertoire HTBI primers and on Arm-PCR targeting CDR3 regions. Each CDR3 protein is one row after TCRdb ran MiXCR on the multiplex PCR reads. The data show almost 450,000 distinct CDR3 sequences, roughly 15% seen once. Per germline, CDR1 KGHDR and CDR2 SFDVKD. The CDR3 has 12 amino acids. The V end was cut by 6 bases, the J end by 7 bases, with 9 bases between. The data belong to a study of regulatory T cells in long-lasting Graves disease. General observations from the study: Accuracy may have been reduced by the small sample size. Persistent disease was characterized by preferential usage of TRBV28, TRBJ1-2 and TRBJ2-5.

This sample also belongs to another study, concerning T cells in Graves' hyperthyroidism and ophthalmopathy. That work contributes: Used for diagnoses were clinical symptoms, serum thyroxine and TRAb, thyroid ultrasound and orbital computed tomography.

The sequence derives from a woman aged 25 to 39 with Graves disease. J is TRBJ1-5 and V is TRBV24-1; D is undetermined. The specimen was peripheral blood mononuclear cells (PBMCs), collected at new diagnosis, from a patient treated with antithyroid drugs. The CDR3 sequence is CATSREDQPQHF. CDR3 in DNA: TGTGCCACCAGTAGGGAGGACCAGCCCCAGCATTTT.